Presented here are 4 T cell receptor beta chains from one specimen sequenced in a study of control samples from healthy donors and cancer patients (TCRdb year 2020). Library generation was performed with the immunoSEQ multiplex PCR assay. Imported from immuneACCESS, the table was reduced by TCRdb to in-frame sequences with V and J called. These copies leave out some clones; in studies compared against another copy, an unresolved V gene accounts for under half, and the cause of the remainder is not known. The table for this sample lists fewer than 70,000 clones; around 95% of them were counted only once. The top ten hold 3.5% to 4% of the sample. Sequenced sample: blood. The receptors derive from a young man in good health.

This sequence joins TRBV28 and TRBJ2-1; TRBD2 agrees at 7 bases. In germline, CDR1 is MDHEN, CDR2 SYDVKM. The V and J ends lost 3 bases and 3 bases, in that order; junction bases with no gene match: 5. CDR3 length: 15 residues. This chain's CDR3 is CASSLGGSFYNEQFF. CDR3 nucleotides: TGTGCCAGCAGTTTGGGCGGGAGTTTCTACAATGAGCAGTTCTTC.

This rearrangement joins TRBV7-2 to TRBJ1-4, with 7 bases fitting TRBD1. Germline-derived CDR1 and CDR2 are SGHTA and FQGNSA. The CDR3 has 15 amino acids. The trim removed 6 bases at V and 3 bases at J, leaving 7 bases unmatched. CDR3 protein: CASRWTGTSNEKLFF. The CDR3 bases are TGTGCCAGCAGGTGGACAGGAACGTCTAATGAAAAACTGTTTTTT.

The rearrangement links TRBV19 to TRBJ1-5; 9 nucleotides align to TRBD1. CDR1 and CDR2 (germline): LNHDA, SQIVND (reference sequence). With V trimmed by 4 bases and J by 2 bases, 12 bases remained unmatched. This CDR3 has 18 amino acids. The CDR3, as DNA: TGTGCCAGTAGTACTCCACAGGGGGCGGTCGAGGGCAATCAGCCCCAGCATTTT. Translation gives CASSTPQGAVEGNQPQHF.

The V gene is TRBV11-3, the J gene TRBJ1-2, with 11 bases aligning to TRBD1. V trimming: 1 base; J trimming: 6 bases; junction bases outside the gene matches: 7. The CDR3 length is 16 residues. Germline V lookup: CDR1 SGHNT, CDR2 YENEEA. The CDR3 here is CASSLGGQGARHGYTF. CDR3 sequence (DNA): TGTGCCAGCAGCTTAGGAGGACAGGGGGCGCGACATGGCTACACCTTC. Full variable domain (rest looked up from reference TRBV11-3 and TRBJ1-2): EAGVVQSPRYKIIEKKQPVAFWCNPISGHNTLYWYLQNLGQGPELLIRYENEEAVDDSQLPKDRFSAERLKGVDSTLKIQPAELGDSAVYLCASSLGGQGARHGYTFGSGTRLTVV.